The 2 T cell receptor beta chains given below trace back to one sample, sequenced in a study of OX40 agonist ivuxolimab in advanced cancers. The protocol was immunoSEQ multiplex PCR, while the TCRdb copy is restricted to in-frame clones and leaves out a portion. The sample includes 20,000 or so clones, around four fifths of them seen just once. The sequencing used CD4+ or CD8+ T cells sorted from blood, collected in a trial of the OX40 agonist ivuxolimab. The source is an adult with an advanced solid tumor such as melanoma, head and neck, liver or kidney cancer.

The chain employs TRBV12-1 and TRBJ2-1; the D call of TRBD2 is as the table states it, not checked on the DNA. TRBV12-1 is flagged as a pseudogene. CDR3 size: 17 residues. The CDR3 bases are TGTGCCAGCAGCGTTCGACTAGCGGGAGACTCCCGCAATGAGCAGTTCTTC. Protein: CASSVRLAGDSRNEQFF.

The chain links TRBV4-2 to TRBJ2-1; TRBD2 matches at 8 bases. Per the germline V gene, CDR1 is LGHNA and CDR2 is YNFKEQ. Losses at the gene ends were 0 bases for V and 7 bases for J; bases not matched to a gene: 5. The CDR3 is 15 residues long. The CDR3 DNA reads as TGTGCCAGCAGCCAAGATTTCCTAGCGGGTAATGAGCAGTTCTTC. This translates into CASSQDFLAGNEQFF.